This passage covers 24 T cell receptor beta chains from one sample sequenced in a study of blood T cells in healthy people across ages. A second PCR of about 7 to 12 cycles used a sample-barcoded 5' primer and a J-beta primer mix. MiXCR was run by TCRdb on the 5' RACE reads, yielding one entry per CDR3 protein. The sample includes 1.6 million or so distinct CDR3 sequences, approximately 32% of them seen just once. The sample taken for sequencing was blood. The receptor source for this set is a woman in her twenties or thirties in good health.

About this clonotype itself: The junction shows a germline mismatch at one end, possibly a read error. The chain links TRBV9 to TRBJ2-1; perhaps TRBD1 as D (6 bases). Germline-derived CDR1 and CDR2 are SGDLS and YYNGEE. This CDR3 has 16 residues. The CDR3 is CASSVVSQGSYNELFF. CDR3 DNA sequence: TGTGCCAGCAGCGTAGTTAGTCAGGGGTCCTACAATGAGCTGTTCTTC.

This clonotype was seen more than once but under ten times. CDR3 protein: CATSIGRAEAFF. The CDR3 DNA sequence: TGTGCCACCAGCATCGGGAGGGCTGAAGCTTTCTTT. The V and J genes are TRBV15 and TRBJ1-1; D is uncertain. Germline V gene lookup returns CDR1 LNHNV and CDR2 YYDKDF (reference sequence). The CDR3 spans 12 residues. Trimming left V 4 bases short and J 6 bases short, with 9 bases between.

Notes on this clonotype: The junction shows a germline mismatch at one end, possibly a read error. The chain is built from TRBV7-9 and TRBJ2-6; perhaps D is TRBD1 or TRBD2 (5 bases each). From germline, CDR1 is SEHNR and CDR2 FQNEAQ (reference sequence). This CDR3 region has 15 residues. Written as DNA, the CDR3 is TGTGCCAGCAGCCAAGCGGAGGCTGGGGCCAACGCCCTGACTTTC. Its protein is CASSQAEAGANALTF.

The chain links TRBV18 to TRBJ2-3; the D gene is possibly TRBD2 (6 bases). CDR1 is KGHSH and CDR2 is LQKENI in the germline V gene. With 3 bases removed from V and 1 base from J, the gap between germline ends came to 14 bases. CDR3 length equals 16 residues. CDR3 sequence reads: CASSPRTSRGTDTQYF. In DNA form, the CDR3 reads TGTGCCAGCTCACCTAGAACTAGCAGGGGCACAGATACGCAGTATTTT. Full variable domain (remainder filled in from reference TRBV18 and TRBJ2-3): NAGVMQNPRHLVRRRGQEARLRCSPMKGHSHVYWYRQLPEEGLKFMVYLQKENIIDESGMPKERFSAEFPKEGPSILRIQQVVRGDSAAYFCASSPRTSRGTDTQYFGPGTRLTVL.

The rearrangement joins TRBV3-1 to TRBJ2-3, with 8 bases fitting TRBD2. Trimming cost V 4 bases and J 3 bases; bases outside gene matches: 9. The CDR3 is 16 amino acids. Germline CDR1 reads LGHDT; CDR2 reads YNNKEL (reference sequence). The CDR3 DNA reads TGTGCCAGCAGCCCGCGACTAGCGACGGAGACAGATACGCAGTATTTT. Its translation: CASSPRLATETDTQYF.

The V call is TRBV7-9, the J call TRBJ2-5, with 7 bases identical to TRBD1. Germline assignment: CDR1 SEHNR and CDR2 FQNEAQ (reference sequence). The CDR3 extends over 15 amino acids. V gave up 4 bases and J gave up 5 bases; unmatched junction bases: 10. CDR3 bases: TGTGCCAGCAGCTCCCAACAGGGGCCCCGGGAGACCCAGTACTTC. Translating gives CASSSQQGPRETQYF.

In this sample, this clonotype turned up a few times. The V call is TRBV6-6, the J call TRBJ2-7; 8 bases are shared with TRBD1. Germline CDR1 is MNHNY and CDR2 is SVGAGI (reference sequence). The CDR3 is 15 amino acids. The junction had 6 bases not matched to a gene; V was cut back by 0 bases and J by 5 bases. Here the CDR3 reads CASSYSDRVADEQYF. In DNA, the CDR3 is TGTGCCAGCAGTTACTCGGACAGGGTGGCCGACGAGCAGTACTTC.

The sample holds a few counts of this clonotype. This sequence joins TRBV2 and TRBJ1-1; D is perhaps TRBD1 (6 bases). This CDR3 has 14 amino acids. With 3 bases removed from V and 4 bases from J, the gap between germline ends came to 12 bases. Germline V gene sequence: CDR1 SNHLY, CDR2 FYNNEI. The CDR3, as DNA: TGTGCCAGCAGTGATACGGGGGCGGTCACTGAAGCTTTCTTT. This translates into CASSDTGAVTEAFF.

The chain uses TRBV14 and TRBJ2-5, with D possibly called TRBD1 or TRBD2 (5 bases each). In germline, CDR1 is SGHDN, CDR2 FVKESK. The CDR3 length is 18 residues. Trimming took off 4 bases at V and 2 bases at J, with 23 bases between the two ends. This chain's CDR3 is CASSLRGRVLAIQETQYF. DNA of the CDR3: TGTGCCAGCAGCCTCCGGGGCAGGGTCTTGGCTATACAAGAGACCCAGTACTTC.

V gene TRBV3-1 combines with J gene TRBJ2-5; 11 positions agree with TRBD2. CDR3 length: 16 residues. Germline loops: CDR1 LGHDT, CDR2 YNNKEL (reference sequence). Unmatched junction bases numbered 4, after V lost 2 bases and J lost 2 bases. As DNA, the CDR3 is TGTGCCAGCAGCCAACAGAGACTAGCGGGGCAAGAGACCCAGTACTTC. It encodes CASSQQRLAGQETQYF.

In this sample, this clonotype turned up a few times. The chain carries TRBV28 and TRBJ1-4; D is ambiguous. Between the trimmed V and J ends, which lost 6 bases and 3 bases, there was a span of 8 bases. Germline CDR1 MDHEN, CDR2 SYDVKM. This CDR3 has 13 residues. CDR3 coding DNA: TGTGCCAGCAGCTCTCCATCTAATGAAAAACTGTTTTTT. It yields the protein CASSSPSNEKLFF.

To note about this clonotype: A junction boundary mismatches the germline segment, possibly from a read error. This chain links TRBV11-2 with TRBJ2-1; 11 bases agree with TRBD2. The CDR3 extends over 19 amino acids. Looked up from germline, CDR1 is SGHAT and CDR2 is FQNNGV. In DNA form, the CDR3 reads TGTGCCAGCAGCTTGGGACAGGTCGAGACTAGCGGGACTTACAATGGGCAGTTCTTC. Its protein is CASSLGQVETSGTYNGQFF.

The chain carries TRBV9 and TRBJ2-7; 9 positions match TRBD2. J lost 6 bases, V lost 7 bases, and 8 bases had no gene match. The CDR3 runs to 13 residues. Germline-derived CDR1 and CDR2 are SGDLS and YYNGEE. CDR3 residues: CASGASGKSEQYF. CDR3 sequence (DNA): TGTGCCAGCGGCGCTAGCGGGAAGTCCGAGCAGTACTTC.

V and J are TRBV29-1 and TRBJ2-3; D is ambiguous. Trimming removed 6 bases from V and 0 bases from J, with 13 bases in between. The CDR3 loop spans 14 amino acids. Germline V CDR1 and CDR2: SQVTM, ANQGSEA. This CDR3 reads CSVLPRASTDTQYF. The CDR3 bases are TGCAGCGTCCTCCCTCGGGCTAGCACAGATACGCAGTATTTT.

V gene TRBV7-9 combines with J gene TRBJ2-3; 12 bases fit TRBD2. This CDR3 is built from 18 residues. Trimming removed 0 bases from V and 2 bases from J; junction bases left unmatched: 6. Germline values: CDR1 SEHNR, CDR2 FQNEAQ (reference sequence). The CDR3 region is CASSLATTSGGPTDTQYF. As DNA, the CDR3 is TGTGCCAGCAGCTTAGCGACCACTAGCGGGGGGCCCACAGATACGCAGTATTTT.

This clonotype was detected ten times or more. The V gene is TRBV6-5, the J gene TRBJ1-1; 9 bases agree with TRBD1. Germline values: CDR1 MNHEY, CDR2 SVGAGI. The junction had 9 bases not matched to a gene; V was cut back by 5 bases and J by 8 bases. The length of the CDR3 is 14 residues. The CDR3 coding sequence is TGTGCCAGCAGTCTGCCCGGGACAGGGAAAGAAGCTTTCTTT. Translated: CASSLPGTGKEAFF.

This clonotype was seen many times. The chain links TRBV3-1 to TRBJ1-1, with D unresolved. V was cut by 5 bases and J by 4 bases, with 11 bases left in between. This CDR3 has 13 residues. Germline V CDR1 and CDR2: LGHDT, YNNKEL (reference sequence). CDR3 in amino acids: CASSLKGGTEAFF. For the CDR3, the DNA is TGTGCCAGCAGCTTGAAGGGAGGCACTGAAGCTTTCTTT.

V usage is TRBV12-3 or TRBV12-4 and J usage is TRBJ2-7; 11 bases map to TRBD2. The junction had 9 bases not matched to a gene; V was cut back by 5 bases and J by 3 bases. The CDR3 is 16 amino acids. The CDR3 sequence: CASSPASGGSYYEQYF. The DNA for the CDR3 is TGTGCCAGCAGTCCGGCTAGCGGGGGGAGTTACTACGAGCAGTACTTC.

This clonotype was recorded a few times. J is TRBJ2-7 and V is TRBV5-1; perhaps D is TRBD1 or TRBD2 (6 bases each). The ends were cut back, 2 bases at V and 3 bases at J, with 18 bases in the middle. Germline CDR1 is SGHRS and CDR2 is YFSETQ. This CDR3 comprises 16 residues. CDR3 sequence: CASSFSGTGGGYEQYF. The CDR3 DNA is TGCGCCAGCAGCTTCAGCGGCACCGGAGGGGGCTACGAGCAGTACTTC.

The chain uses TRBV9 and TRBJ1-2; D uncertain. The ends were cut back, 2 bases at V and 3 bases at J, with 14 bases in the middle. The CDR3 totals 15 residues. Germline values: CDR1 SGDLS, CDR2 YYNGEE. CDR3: CASSVLGVGDYGYTF. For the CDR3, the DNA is TGTGCCAGCAGCGTTCTGGGTGTGGGCGACTATGGCTACACCTTC.

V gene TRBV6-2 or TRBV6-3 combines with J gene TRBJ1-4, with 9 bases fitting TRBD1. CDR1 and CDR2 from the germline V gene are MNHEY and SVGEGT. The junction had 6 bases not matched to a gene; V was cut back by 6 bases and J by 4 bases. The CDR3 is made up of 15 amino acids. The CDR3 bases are TGTGCCAGCAGACCACAGGGGGCGGGTAATGAAAAACTGTTTTTT. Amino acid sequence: CASRPQGAGNEKLFF.

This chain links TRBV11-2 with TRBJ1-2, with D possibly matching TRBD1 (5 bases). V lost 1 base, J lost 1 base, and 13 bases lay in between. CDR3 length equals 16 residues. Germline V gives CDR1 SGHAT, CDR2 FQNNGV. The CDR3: CASSLGRGLLNYGYTF. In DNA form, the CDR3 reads TGTGCCAGCAGCTTAGGGCGGGGCCTACTTAACTATGGCTACACCTTC.

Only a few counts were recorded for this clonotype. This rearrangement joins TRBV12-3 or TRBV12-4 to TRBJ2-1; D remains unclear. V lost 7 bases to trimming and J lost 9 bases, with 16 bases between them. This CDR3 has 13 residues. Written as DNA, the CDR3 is TGTGCCAGCACCTCGCAGGTAGGCGGTGAGCAGTTCTTC. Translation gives CASTSQVGGEQFF.

The CDR3 DNA follows: TGTGCCAGCAGCTTTTGTCCTAGCGGGGAGTGCGAGACCCAGTACTTC. Its translation is CASSFCPSGECETQYF. The chain couples TRBV5-4 to TRBJ2-5; 9 positions match TRBD2. This CDR3 contains 16 residues. Per germline, CDR1 SGHNT and CDR2 YYREEE (reference sequence). V lost 2 bases and J lost 5; bases outside the gene matches: 10.